The entry below gives a single TCR beta chain sequence along with its context. These data originate in a study of post-analysis software for immune sequencing data. On the study more broadly: Patients had relapsing-remitting, secondary progressive or progressive-relapsing multiple sclerosis; some lacked subtype.

The CDR3 is 18 amino acids. The V gene end was trimmed by 7 bases and the J gene end by 0 bases; junction bases not matched to a gene: 11. Germline-derived CDR1 and CDR2 are KGHDR and SFDVKD. Unique-molecular-identifier-tagged TCR beta cDNA libraries were used. Using its own MiXCR run on the PCR reads, TCRdb lists one record per CDR3 protein. The repertoire holds 160,000 or so distinct CDR3 sequences, with 30% to 45% as singletons. The clonotype originates from a girl aged 10 to 17 with multiple sclerosis. This chain uses TRBV24-1 with TRBJ2-1, with 10 bases fitting TRBD1. The starting material was blood, obtained after autologous hematopoietic stem cell transplantation. This chain's CDR3 is CATRDRGLVKSSYNEQFF. As DNA, the CDR3 is TGTGCCACCAGAGACAGGGGGCTGGTCAAAAGCTCCTACAATGAGCAGTTCTTC.